This TCR beta chain was captured by sequencing in a study of technical replicates of blood from a handful of donors. J lost 0 bases, V lost 6 bases, and 9 bases had no gene match. The CDR3 contains 16 residues. CDR1 and CDR2 from the germline V gene are MDHEN and SYDVKM. This clone was recorded a few times. Only in-frame clones appear in the TCRdb table, and some are missing; sequencing was by immunoSEQ multiplex PCR. The repertoire includes more than 65,000 clones, roughly 96% of them detected once, and around 0.31% sits in the top ten. The specimen sequenced was T cells isolated from PBMCs. The source is a human donor in good health. J is TRBJ1-1 and V is TRBV28, with TRBD1 matching over 8 bases. CDR3 nucleotide sequence: TGTGCCAGCAGCCCTAGGACAGGGAGGATGAACACTGAAGCTTTCTTT. Translated: CASSPRTGRMNTEAFF. The full variable domain, in which reference TRBV28 and TRBJ1-1 provide the parts outside the CDR3, is DVKVTQSSRYLVKRTGEKVFLECVQDMDHENMFWYRQDPGLGLRLIYFSYDVKMKEKGDIPEGYSVSREKKERFSLILESASTNQTSMYLCASSPRTGRMNTEAFFGQGTRLTVV.